This T cell receptor beta chain was recovered during a study of blood T cells in healthy people across ages. The study's findings and limits: Relative to aged donors, long-lived donors carried more naive CD4+ cells and displayed higher diversity.

Note on this clonotype: Its antigen is currently unknown.

The CDR3 is made up of 14 amino acids. Germline lookup yields CDR1 DFQATT and CDR2 SNEGSKA (reference sequence). V was trimmed by 4 bases and J by 4 bases, leaving 14 bases between them. A J-beta primer mix and a sample-barcoded 5' primer were used in a second PCR of about 6 to 12 cycles. MiXCR, applied by TCRdb to the 5' RACE reads, yields one record per CDR3 protein. The repertoire has about 780,000 distinct CDR3 sequences, under 80% of them found once; the top ten carry around a quarter. The clonotype comes from a man in his thirties or forties in good health. The chain carries TRBV20-1 and TRBJ2-1, with D possibly matching TRBD1 (6 bases). The source material was blood. The CDR3 reads CSATGTLLYNEQFF. CDR3 DNA sequence: TGCAGTGCTACCGGGACACTCTTATACAATGAGCAGTTCTTC.